Reported below is one TCR beta chain. Its target is unknown. This sample was included in a study of T cell repertoires in cytomegalovirus infection. Overall study context: Both recently identified HLA-C-restricted and well-studied HLA-B-restricted CMV epitopes were used in the study.

V lost 6 bases and J 2 bases, leaving 11 bases between the germline ends. Looked up from germline, CDR1 is ENHRY and CDR2 is SYGVKD. The CDR3 covers 15 residues. Study conclusions and caveats: CMV-specific TCR beta clonotypes restricted by HLA-C dominated the ex vivo response.

TCRdb called the reads again in MiXCR, with one record for every CDR3 protein. The repertoire consists of roughly 500,000 distinct CDR3 sequences, with about 44% occurring once and the leading ten covering 35% to 50%. The receptor's source is a human donor in good health (CMV status not recorded). Some clones in this sample may be carry-over from other donors' samples. The starting material was cultured PBMCs, obtained from culture after CMV antigen stimulation. The chain carries TRBV10-3 and TRBJ2-6; a possible D gene is TRBD1 (5 bases). In DNA form, the CDR3 reads TGTGCCATCAGGAAGCAGGGTGCTGGGGCCAACGTCCTGACTTTC. Translated, it gives CAIRKQGAGANVLTF.